A single sample is the source of the 29 T cell receptor beta chains below, sequenced in a study of Graves' ophthalmopathy and Graves' hyperthyroidism. The TCR beta CDR3 regions underwent amplification from RNA transcripts. An opening RT-PCR round employed HTBI primers and preceded a second-round multiplex PCR. TCRdb re-called the multiplex PCR reads with MiXCR, one entry per CDR3 protein. The repertoire consists of 400,000 or so distinct CDR3 sequences, with 17% occurring once and the leading ten covering roughly 2.6%. Sequenced: peripheral blood. These TCRs come from an adult woman with stable Graves' hyperthyroidism.

V gene TRBV20-1 combines with J gene TRBJ2-7; 12 nucleotides agree with TRBD1. Germline V CDR1 and CDR2: DFQATT, SNEGSKA (reference sequence). The CDR3 spans 16 residues. With 2 bases clipped from V and 3 bases from J, the junction kept 8 bases outside the gene matches. CDR3 sequence (DNA): TGCAGTGCTAGATTAACCGGGACAGGGGGCTTCTACGAGCAGTACTTC. It codes for CSARLTGTGGFYEQYF.

In its sample, this clonotype was seen many times. J is TRBJ2-7 and V is TRBV3-1; D possibly matches TRBD1 or TRBD2 (5 bases each). The CDR3 extends over 13 amino acids. Deletions cut 2 bases from V and 13 bases from J, with 18 bases between. Germline CDR1 LGHDT, CDR2 YNNKEL (reference sequence). CDR3 nucleotides: TGTGCCAGCAGCCAACCCGGGACGGTTGGGGTTTACTTC. This sequence encodes CASSQPGTVGVYF.

This clonotype was counted at least ten times. V usage is TRBV28 and J usage is TRBJ2-2; D call uncertain. Trimming removed 5 bases at V and 5 bases at J, with 9 bases between. In germline, CDR1 is MDHEN, CDR2 SYDVKM. This CDR3 comprises 13 residues. The CDR3 coding sequence is TGTGCCAGCAGTATTGTAGGGACCGGGGAGCTGTTTTTT. Its translation is CASSIVGTGELFF.

This clonotype was seen repeatedly, ten times or more. The genes are TRBV18 and TRBJ2-7; D not resolved. V was cut by 4 bases and J by 4 bases, with 14 bases left in between. In germline, CDR1 is KGHSH, CDR2 LQKENI. The CDR3 extends over 14 amino acids. The CDR3 DNA follows: TGTGCCAGCTCACAGTTGACTGGGTCTTACGAGCAGTACTTC. It specifies CASSQLTGSYEQYF.

This clonotype was observed many times. The gene calls are TRBV27 and TRBJ1-5, with 7 bases that match TRBD1. CDR1 MNHEY and CDR2 SMNVEV come from the germline V gene (reference sequence). With 6 bases clipped from V and 1 base from J, the junction kept 6 bases outside the gene matches. The CDR3 totals 15 residues. In DNA form, the CDR3 reads TGTGCCAGCAGATTACAGGGGATGAGCAATCAGCCCCAGCATTTT. Encoded protein: CASRLQGMSNQPQHF.

This clonotype was counted a few times. The DNA of the CDR3 is TGTGCCAGCAGCTTACTCGGGACAGGGGGCCAGTTTGGAAACACCATATATTTT. Protein: CASSLLGTGGQFGNTIYF. The chain recombines TRBV11-1 with TRBJ1-3; 12 nucleotides match TRBD1. This CDR3 contains 18 residues. Losses at the gene ends were 2 bases for V and 3 bases for J; bases not matched to a gene: 8. In germline, CDR1 is SGHAT, CDR2 FQDESV (reference sequence). Complete variable domain (other parts from reference TRBV11-1 and TRBJ1-3): EAEVAQSPRYKITEKSQAVAFWCDPISGHATLYWYRQILGQGPELLVQFQDESVVDDSQLPKDRFSAERLKGVDSTLKIQPAELGDSAMYLCASSLLGTGGQFGNTIYFGEGSWLTVV.

This clonotype occurred a few times. The chain has TRBV7-9 and TRBJ1-1; D uncertain. This CDR3 spans 14 amino acids. CDR1 and CDR2 (germline): SEHNR, FQNEAQ (reference sequence). The ends were cut back, 3 bases at V and 0 bases at J, with 8 bases in the middle. The CDR3 nucleotides are TGTGCCAGCAGCTTGCGGGGAGTGAACACTGAAGCTTTCTTT. Residues: CASSLRGVNTEAFF.

V usage is TRBV19 and J usage is TRBJ1-2, with 7 bases fitting TRBD1. Per germline, CDR1 LNHDA and CDR2 SQIVND (reference sequence). This CDR3 spans 14 amino acids. The ends lost 4 bases at V and 6 bases at J; junction bases unmatched: 8. The CDR3 spells CASSNRGSVDGYTF. The CDR3 DNA follows: TGTGCCAGTAGTAACAGGGGATCCGTGGATGGCTACACCTTC. Filled out from reference TRBV19 and TRBJ1-2, the complete variable domain reads DGGITQSPKYLFRKEGQNVTLSCEQNLNHDAMYWYRQDPGQGLRLIYYSQIVNDFQKGDIAEGYSVSREKKESFPLTVTSAQKNPTAFYLCASSNRGSVDGYTFGSGTRLTVV.

The table lists this clonotype with many counts. This chain uses TRBV7-2 with TRBJ2-3; 7 positions agree with TRBD1. CDR1 and CDR2 from the germline V gene are SGHTA and FQGNSA. V lost 6 bases and J lost 3; bases outside the gene matches: 9. This CDR3 contains 15 residues. The CDR3 DNA reads as TGTGCCAGCAGACAGACAGGGCAGGGAACAGATACGCAGTATTTT. It encodes CASRQTGQGTDTQYF.

This clonotype was observed at least ten times. The chain has TRBV30 and TRBJ1-1; D remains ambiguous. Looked up from germline, CDR1 is GTSNPN and CDR2 is SVGIG (reference sequence). Trimming took 4 bases from V and 3 from J, leaving 9 bases between them. CDR3 length equals 12 residues. CDR3 in amino acids: CAWTALDTEAFF. CDR3 nucleotide sequence: TGTGCCTGGACGGCCCTTGACACTGAAGCTTTCTTT.

The chain employs TRBV6-5 and TRBJ1-1; no reliable D call. CDR3 length: 15 residues. CDR1 is MNHEY, CDR2 SVGAGI, per germline. V lost 4 bases and J lost 4, with 16 bases in between. In nucleotides, the CDR3 is TGTGCCAGCAGTTTTAGCCCCTCGGGATTCACTGAAGCTTTCTTT. Translated, it gives CASSFSPSGFTEAFF.

This clonotype was detected a few times. J is TRBJ1-1 and V is TRBV24-1; 8 positions agree with TRBD1. Per the germline V gene, CDR1 is KGHDR and CDR2 is SFDVKD. The V and J ends lost 5 bases and 7 bases, in that order; junction bases with no gene match: 2. The CDR3 extends over 12 amino acids. The CDR3 sequence: CATSAGGIEAFF. For the CDR3, the DNA is TGTGCCACCAGTGCAGGGGGCATTGAAGCTTTCTTT.

This clonotype was seen at least ten times. V gene TRBV19 combines with J gene TRBJ1-5; D is perhaps TRBD1 (6 bases). V gave up 4 bases and J gave up 7 bases, with 17 bases separating them. Looked up from germline, CDR1 is LNHDA and CDR2 is SQIVND (reference sequence). CDR3 length equals 15 residues. CDR3 DNA: TGTGCCAGTAGTACCCGGGCGCAGCAGGGGCAGCCCCAGCATTTT. Amino acid sequence: CASSTRAQQGQPQHF.

This clonotype has a handful of counts. The chain recombines TRBV3-1 with TRBJ2-7; D not resolved. Trimming left V 2 bases short and J 4 bases short, with 9 bases between. CDR1 and CDR2 (germline): LGHDT, YNNKEL (reference sequence). This CDR3 has 13 amino acids. CDR3 bases: TGTGCCAGCAGCCAAACCAAATCATACGAGCAGTACTTC. Its protein is CASSQTKSYEQYF.

This clonotype has a count of ten or more. The V and J genes are TRBV5-6 and TRBJ2-7; D ambiguous. The CDR3 extends over 11 amino acids. The V end lost 2 bases, the J end lost 7 bases, and 7 bases lay between the germline ends. The germline gives CDR1 SGHDT, CDR2 YYEEEE. CDR3 protein: CASSFGLEQYF. The DNA of the CDR3 is TGTGCCAGCAGCTTCGGTCTAGAGCAGTACTTC.

Details on this clonotype: A read error is possible here, since a much larger clone lies one base away. V is TRBV4-1 and J is TRBJ2-7, with TRBD2 matching over 9 bases. In germline, CDR1 is MGHRA, CDR2 YSYEKL. This CDR3 contains 16 residues. The CDR3 sequence is CACSQETSGRPYEQYF. The CDR3 region has the DNA TGCGCCTGCAGCCAAGAAACTAGCGGGCGTCCCTACGAGCAGTACTTC.

At least ten counts were recorded for this clonotype. The chain has TRBV20-1 and TRBJ2-5; no firm D call. V was shortened by 1 base and J by 5 bases, with 11 bases between the two germline ends. The CDR3 is made up of 13 amino acids. Germline assignment: CDR1 DFQATT and CDR2 SNEGSKA (reference sequence). The CDR3 sequence is CSARAVVRETQYF. For the CDR3, the DNA is TGCAGTGCTAGAGCAGTTGTTCGGGAGACCCAGTACTTC.

On this clonotype itself: A much larger clone lies a single base off, so this may be a read error. This chain links TRBV28 with TRBJ2-5; 15 bases align to TRBD2. The CDR3 extends over 17 amino acids. Germline V gives CDR1 MDHEN, CDR2 SYDVKM. For the CDR3, the DNA is TGTGCCAGCAGACGGACTAGCGGGAGGGCCCGGATTGAGACCAAGTACTTC. Translating it yields CASRRTSGRARIETKYF.

The table lists this clonotype with many counts. The genes are TRBV7-2 and TRBJ2-7, with no clear D. V was cut by 4 bases and J by 13 bases, with 14 bases left in between. This CDR3 region has 11 residues. Germline V gene lookup returns CDR1 SGHTA and CDR2 FQGNSA. The CDR3 region is CASSSTARIYF. DNA of the CDR3: TGTGCCAGCAGCTCCACCGCGAGAATTTACTTC.

The chain joins TRBV7-9 to TRBJ2-2; D is perhaps TRBD1 (6 bases). This CDR3 has 15 residues. V lost 5 bases and J lost 4, with 14 bases in between. Germline CDR1 is SEHNR and CDR2 is FQNEAQ (reference sequence). CDR3 coding DNA: TGTGCCAGCAGCCAATATACAGGGAGCACCGGGGAGCTGTTTTTT. It yields the protein CASSQYTGSTGELFF.

This clonotype was observed a few times. The chain combines TRBV7-9 with TRBJ2-5; 7 nucleotides agree with TRBD1. CDR1 is SEHNR and CDR2 is FQNEAQ in the germline V gene (reference sequence). The J segment lost 5 bases and the V segment lost 3 bases, leaving 12 bases of the junction unmatched. The CDR3 is 16 residues long. CDR3 sequence (DNA): TGTGCCAGCAGCTTCCGTCGGACAGGAACATCGGAGACCCAGTACTTC. Translation gives CASSFRRTGTSETQYF.

This clonotype showed up many times. V gene TRBV11-1 combines with J gene TRBJ1-1; 11 bases map to TRBD1. This CDR3 comprises 16 residues. V shed 5 bases, J shed 3 bases, and the junction held 8 bases outside the gene matches. From germline, CDR1 is SGHAT and CDR2 FQDESV (reference sequence). The CDR3 region has the DNA TGTGCCAGCAGCGCCTCCGGGACAGGGGGTCACACTGAAGCTTTCTTT. Translation: CASSASGTGGHTEAFF.

This chain joins TRBV30 and TRBJ2-7; D remains unclear. Germline CDR1 GTSNPN, CDR2 SVGIG (reference sequence). This CDR3 has 12 residues. V dropped 2 bases and J dropped 2 bases, with 7 bases sitting between them. The CDR3 loop is CAWSSTAYEQYF. The CDR3 nucleotides read TGTGCCTGGAGTTCTACAGCCTACGAGCAGTACTTC.

This clonotype was seen at least ten times. V gene TRBV11-1 combines with J gene TRBJ2-2; 11 bases match TRBD2. The CDR3 spans 17 residues. The germline V gene encodes CDR1 SGHAT and CDR2 FQDESV (reference sequence). V was pared by 2 bases and J by 1 base, with 3 bases of the junction left unmatched. CDR3: CASSLPSGRRNTGELFF. In DNA form, the CDR3 reads TGTGCCAGCAGCTTACCTAGCGGGAGGAGGAACACCGGGGAGCTGTTTTTT.

The rearrangement links TRBV29-1 to TRBJ2-4, with D uncertain. Trimming removed 1 base from V and 6 bases from J, with 10 bases in between. CDR3 length equals 13 residues. In germline, CDR1 is SQVTM, CDR2 ANQGSEA. DNA for the CDR3: TGCAGCGTTGAAGGACACGCGGCAAACATTCAGTACTTC. Its translation: CSVEGHAANIQYF.

This chain joins TRBV12-3 or TRBV12-4 and TRBJ1-3; D remains unclear. V was clipped by 3 bases and J by 8 bases, with 11 bases between them. The CDR3 spans 13 residues. CDR3 amino acids: CASSLWVSDTIYF. Written as DNA, the CDR3 is TGTGCCAGCAGTTTGTGGGTATCGGACACCATATATTTT.

This clonotype has at least ten counts. The chain carries TRBV4-1 and TRBJ2-5; perhaps D is TRBD1 or TRBD2 (5 bases each). V was trimmed by 4 bases and J by 2 bases, leaving 14 bases between them. Germline CDR1 reads MGHRA; CDR2 reads YSYEKL. This CDR3 has 15 residues. This CDR3 is CASSPVPGRQETQYF. CDR3 nucleotides: TGCGCCAGCAGCCCAGTCCCGGGACGGCAAGAGACCCAGTACTTC.

This clonotype was seen at least ten times. The chain couples TRBV4-3 to TRBJ2-5; 8 bases match TRBD1. This CDR3 contains 15 residues. After removal of 0 bases from V and 3 bases from J, the junction contained 3 bases not matched to a gene. In germline, CDR1 is LGHNA, CDR2 YSLEER. The CDR3 DNA sequence: TGCGCCAGCAGCCAAGATGCGGACAGGGAAGAGACCCAGTACTTC. This sequence encodes CASSQDADREETQYF.

This clonotype was seen repeatedly, ten times or more. The CDR3 DNA is TGCAGTGCTAGAGTGGCTAGCGGGAGTGGGGAGACCCAGTACTTC. This translates into CSARVASGSGETQYF. The chain employs TRBV20-1 and TRBJ2-5, with 10 bases lining up with TRBD2. Per the germline V gene, CDR1 is DFQATT and CDR2 is SNEGSKA (reference sequence). V gave up 1 base and J gave up 5 bases; unmatched junction bases: 7. This CDR3 has 15 residues.